The clone carrying this TCR beta chain came up a few times. The target antigen is unknown. This entry belongs to a study of T cells in Graves' hyperthyroidism and ophthalmopathy. What was amplified from RNA transcripts were TCR beta CDR3 regions. HTBI primers were used for first-round RT-PCR of the TCR CDR3. TCRdb re-analysed the multiplex PCR reads in MiXCR, keeping a single row per CDR3 protein. Of over 450,000 distinct CDR3 sequences detected, approximately 17% appear once; the ten largest clones hold roughly 15%. Study-level points and caveats: By a 13 V-J model, ophthalmopathy was set apart from stable hyperthyroidism.

Germline trimming cut 6 bases from V and 8 bases from J; bases unmatched to any gene: 23. The CDR3 totals 19 residues. Per germline, CDR1 SNHLY and CDR2 FYNNEI. Diagnoses were established using clinical symptoms, serum thyroxine and TRAb, thyroid ultrasound and orbital computed tomography. The PBMCs studied were ones that came from about 9.9 ml fresh peripheral blood. The chain links TRBV2 to TRBJ1-4, with TRBD1 matching over 8 bases. This clonotype was obtained from a woman aged 18-29 years with Graves' ophthalmopathy. Sequenced: blood. CDR3 sequence: CASSETGTGAFWAWEKLFF. DNA for the CDR3: TGTGCCAGCAGCGAAACCGGGACAGGCGCCTTCTGGGCTTGGGAAAAACTGTTTTTT.